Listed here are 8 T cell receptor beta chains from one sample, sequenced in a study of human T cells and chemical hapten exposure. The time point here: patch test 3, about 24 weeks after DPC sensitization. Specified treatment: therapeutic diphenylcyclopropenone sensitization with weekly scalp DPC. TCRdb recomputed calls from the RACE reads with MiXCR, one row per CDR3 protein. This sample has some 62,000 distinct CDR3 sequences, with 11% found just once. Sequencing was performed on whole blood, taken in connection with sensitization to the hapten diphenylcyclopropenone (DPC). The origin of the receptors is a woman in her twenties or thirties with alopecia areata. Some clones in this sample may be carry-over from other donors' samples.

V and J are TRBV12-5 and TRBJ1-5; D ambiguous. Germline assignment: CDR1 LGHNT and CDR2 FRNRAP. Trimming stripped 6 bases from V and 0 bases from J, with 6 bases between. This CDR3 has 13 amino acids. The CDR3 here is CASGDFSNQPQHF. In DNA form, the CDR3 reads TGTGCTAGTGGGGACTTTAGCAATCAGCCCCAGCATTTT.

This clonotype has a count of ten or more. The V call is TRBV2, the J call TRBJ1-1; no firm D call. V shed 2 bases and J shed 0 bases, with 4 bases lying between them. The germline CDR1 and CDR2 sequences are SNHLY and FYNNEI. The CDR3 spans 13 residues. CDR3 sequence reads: CASSEIMNTEAFF. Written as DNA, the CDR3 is TGTGCCAGCAGTGAAATTATGAACACTGAAGCTTTCTTT. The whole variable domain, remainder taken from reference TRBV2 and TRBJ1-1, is EPEVTQTPSHQVTQMGQEVILRCVPISNHLYFYWYRQILGQKVEFLVSFYNNEISEKSEIFDDQFSVERPDGSNFTLKIRSTKLEDSAMYFCASSEIMNTEAFFGQGTRLTVV.

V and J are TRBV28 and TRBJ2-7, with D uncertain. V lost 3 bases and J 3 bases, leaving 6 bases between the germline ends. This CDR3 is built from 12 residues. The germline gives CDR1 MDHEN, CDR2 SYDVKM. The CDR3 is CASSFGRYEQYF. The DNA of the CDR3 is TGTGCCAGCAGTTTTGGCCGCTACGAGCAGTACTTC. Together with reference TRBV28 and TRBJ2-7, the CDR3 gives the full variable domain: DVKVTQSSRYLVKRTGEKVFLECVQDMDHENMFWYRQDPGLGLRLIYFSYDVKMKEKGDIPEGYSVSREKKERFSLILESASTNQTSMYLCASSFGRYEQYFGPGTRLTVT.

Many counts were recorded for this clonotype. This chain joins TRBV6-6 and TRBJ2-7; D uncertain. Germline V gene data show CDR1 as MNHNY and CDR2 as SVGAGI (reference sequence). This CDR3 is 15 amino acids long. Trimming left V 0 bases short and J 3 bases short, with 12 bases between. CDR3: CASSYSAVQNYEQYF. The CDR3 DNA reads TGTGCCAGCAGTTACTCGGCCGTACAGAACTACGAGCAGTACTTC.

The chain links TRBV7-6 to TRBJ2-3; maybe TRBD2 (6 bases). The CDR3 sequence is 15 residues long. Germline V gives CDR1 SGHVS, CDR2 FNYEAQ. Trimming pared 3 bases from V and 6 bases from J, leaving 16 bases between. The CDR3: CASSLLVGGADTQYF. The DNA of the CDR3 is TGTGCCAGCAGCTTGCTAGTCGGCGGGGCTGATACGCAGTATTTT.

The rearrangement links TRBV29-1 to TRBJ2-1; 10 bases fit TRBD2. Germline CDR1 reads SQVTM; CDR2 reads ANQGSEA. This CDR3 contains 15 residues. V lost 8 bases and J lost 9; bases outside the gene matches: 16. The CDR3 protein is CSSWKDGSGRSEQFF. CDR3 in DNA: TGCAGCTCCTGGAAAGATGGTAGCGGGAGGAGTGAGCAGTTCTTC.

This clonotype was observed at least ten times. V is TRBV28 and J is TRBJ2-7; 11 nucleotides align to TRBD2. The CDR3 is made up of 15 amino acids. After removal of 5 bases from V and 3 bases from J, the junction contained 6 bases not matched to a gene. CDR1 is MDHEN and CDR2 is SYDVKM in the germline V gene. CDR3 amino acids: CASSRGTSGFYEQYF. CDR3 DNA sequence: TGTGCCAGCAGTCGAGGGACTAGCGGTTTCTACGAGCAGTACTTC.

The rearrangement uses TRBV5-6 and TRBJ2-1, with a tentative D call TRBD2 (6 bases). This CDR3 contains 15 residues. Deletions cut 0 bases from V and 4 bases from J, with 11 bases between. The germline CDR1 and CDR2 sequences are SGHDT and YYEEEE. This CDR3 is CASSLVGRRYNEQFF. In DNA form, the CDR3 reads TGTGCCAGCAGCTTGGTAGGGAGGAGATACAATGAGCAGTTCTTC.